This T cell receptor beta chain was sequenced during a study of CD8 T cells in Susac syndrome. TCR beta sequencing covered blood CD8+ and CD4+ T cells. Purification of the CD8+ and CD4+ T cells relied on negative isolation, and TEMRA cells underwent FACS enrichment. This clonotype was seen a single time. Random hexamers were used to reverse transcribe an amount of roughly 0.5 to 1 ug RNA. In TCRdb, the immunoSEQ multiplex PCR reads were re-called with MiXCR into one record per CDR3 protein. The data contain 200,000 or so distinct CDR3 sequences, around 96% of them singletons. Trimming stripped 0 bases from V and 5 bases from J, with 13 bases between. The CDR3 runs 15 residues. The germline CDR1 and CDR2 sequences are LGHNA and YNFKEQ.

This TCR was sampled from a human donor with multiple sclerosis. The rearrangement links TRBV4-2 to TRBJ2-5; TRBD2 might be the D (5 bases). The sequencing sample was made of CD4+ T cells from PBMCs. As DNA, the CDR3 is TGTGCCAGCAGCCAAGATCGGGCTAGCCTGGAGACCCAGTACTTC. As protein: CASSQDRASLETQYF.